This T cell receptor (beta chain) was obtained from a study of response to subunit inactivated influenza vaccine (dated by TCRdb to 2017 to 2018). Broadly, across the study: Deep quantitative profiling of the T cell receptor repertoire was used in the study to follow responses to a trivalent subunit inactivated influenza vaccine. The research as a whole found: The authors proposed that each seasonal influenza vaccination may bring in only a limited number of new T cells.

The V end loses 1 base and the J end loses 2 bases, and a stretch of 12 bases separates them. As encoded in the germline V gene, CDR1 is SGHTA while CDR2 is FQGNSA. The CDR3 spans 16 residues, from the cysteine through the phenylalanine. Solely the CDR3 DNA is kept, with 48 bases framed from the first base. The library relied on RT-PCR. Sequencing was carried out with an Illumina HiSeq 2500. The public reads were quality trimmed at Q25 with fastp and then assembled into clones with MiXCR by TCRdb, keeping productive beta chains. Entries that share a CDR3 protein sequence are merged under the most common genes and DNA. The sample includes about 570,000 distinct CDR3 sequences, with roughly 12% observed a single time. Approximately 11% of the sample is in the top ten clones. Regarding this clonotype: This receptor's antigen is unknown. Per-base quality was not reported, and no clone a single base away is much larger than it.

These same data were also listed under a study on T cells expressing NK-cell markers. The second source states: TCR beta cDNA libraries were prepared using 5'RACE template switching, which introduced a universal primer site and unique molecular identifiers. Under ten donors provided sorted CD3+CD56+NKG2C+, CD3+CD56+NKG2C- and CD3+CD56-NKG2C+ T-cell subsets, whose TCR beta-chain repertoires were profiled. Of the eight sequenced donors, seven were found to be HCMV-seropositive and one was found to be HCMV-seronegative. In several experiments an anti-gammadeltaTCR antibody was added to restrict sorting to alphabetaTCR-expressing T cells. For five or six donors, the dominant CD3+CD56+NKG2C+ clonotypes were among the top 10 CD8+ clonotypes and accounted for roughly 1.0-7.5% of CD8+ T cells. Those dominant clonotypes were again the most abundant among CD3+CD56-NKG2C+ cells in a handful of donors, at about 25-65%. Whether the expanded NKG2C-expressing T cell clones were specific for HCMV antigens was left unclear. The eight sequenced donors were randomly selected healthy volunteers, three men and five women. To determine HCMV serostatus, a commercial ELISA kit was used to detect HCMV-specific IgG in serum. Peripheral blood mononuclear cells were isolated from blood by Ficoll density gradient centrifugation. For six donors, unsorted PBMC were also used to sequence bulk peripheral blood T-cell repertoires. Priming for cDNA synthesis came from the TCR beta constant segment, and two successive PCR amplification steps followed. Illumina HiSeq 2000/2500, MiSeq or NextSeq was used to sequence libraries as 2 x 150 bp reads. Reads were demultiplexed and grouped by UMI with MIGEC, and clonotypes were assembled and quantified with MiTCR. To exclude erroneous sequences, any TCR cDNA sequence not supported by at least two reads was discarded. The tcR package was used for downstream repertoire analysis, and clonotypes were matched between fractions using CDR3 nucleotide sequence together with V segment. Antigen specificity was annotated against VDJdb with VDJmatch, allowing one amino acid substitution in CDR3.

The receptor's source is a man aged 45-65 years who received an inactivated influenza vaccine. Donor details come from another sample of the same person, matched by shared clones. The specimen comprised PBMCs from blood, sampled on the day of vaccination. The receptor chain draws on TRBV7-2 and TRBJ2-1; perhaps TRBD2 is the D gene, with 6 bases matching. The sequence in DNA is TGTGCCAGCAGCTTAGTAACGGGAGTCCCCTACAATGAGCAGTTCTTC. This is translated as CASSLVTGVPYNEQFF.